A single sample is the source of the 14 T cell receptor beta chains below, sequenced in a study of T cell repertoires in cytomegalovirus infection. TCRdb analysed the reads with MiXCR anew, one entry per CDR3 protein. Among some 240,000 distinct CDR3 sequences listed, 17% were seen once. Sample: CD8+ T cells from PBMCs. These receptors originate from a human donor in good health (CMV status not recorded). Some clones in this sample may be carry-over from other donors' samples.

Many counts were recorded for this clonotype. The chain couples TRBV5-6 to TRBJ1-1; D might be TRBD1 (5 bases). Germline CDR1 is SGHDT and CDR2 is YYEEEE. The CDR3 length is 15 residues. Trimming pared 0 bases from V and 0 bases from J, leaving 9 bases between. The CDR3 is CASSLEGVLNTEAFF. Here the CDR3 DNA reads TGTGCCAGCAGCTTGGAAGGGGTTCTGAACACTGAAGCTTTCTTT.

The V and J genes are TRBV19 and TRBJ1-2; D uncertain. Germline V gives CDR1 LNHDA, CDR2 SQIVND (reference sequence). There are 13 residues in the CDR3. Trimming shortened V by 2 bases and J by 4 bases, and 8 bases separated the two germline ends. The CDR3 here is CASSISDFYGYTF. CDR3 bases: TGTGCCAGTAGTATATCGGACTTCTATGGCTACACCTTC.

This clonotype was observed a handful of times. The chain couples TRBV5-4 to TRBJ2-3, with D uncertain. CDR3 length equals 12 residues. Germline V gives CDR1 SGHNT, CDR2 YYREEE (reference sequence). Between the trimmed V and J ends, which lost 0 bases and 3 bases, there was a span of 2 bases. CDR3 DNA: TGTGCCAGCAGCTTGGTGACAGATACGCAGTATTTT. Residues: CASSLVTDTQYF.

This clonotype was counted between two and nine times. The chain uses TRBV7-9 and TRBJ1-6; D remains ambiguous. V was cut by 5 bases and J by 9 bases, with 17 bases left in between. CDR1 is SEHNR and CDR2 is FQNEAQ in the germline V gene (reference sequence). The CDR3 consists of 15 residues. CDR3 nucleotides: TGTGCCAGCAGCACAACGGGCAACAGAGTTTCACCCCTCCACTTT. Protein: CASSTTGNRVSPLHF.

CDR3 region: CASNFPPRGSDTQYF. The CDR3 DNA reads TGTGCCAGCAATTTCCCCCCTCGAGGGTCCGATACGCAGTATTTT. The rearrangement uses TRBV6-6 and TRBJ2-3, with D maybe TRBD2 (5 bases). The CDR3 sequence is 15 residues long. Between the trimmed V and J ends, which lost 7 bases and 6 bases, there was a span of 20 bases. Germline values: CDR1 MNHNY, CDR2 SVGAGI (reference sequence).

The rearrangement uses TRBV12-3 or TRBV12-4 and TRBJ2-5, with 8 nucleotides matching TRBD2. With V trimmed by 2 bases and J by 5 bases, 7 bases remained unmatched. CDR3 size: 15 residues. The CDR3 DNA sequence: TGTGCCAGCAGTTTATCGGGGGGGCTACGGGAGACCCAGTACTTC. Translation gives CASSLSGGLRETQYF.

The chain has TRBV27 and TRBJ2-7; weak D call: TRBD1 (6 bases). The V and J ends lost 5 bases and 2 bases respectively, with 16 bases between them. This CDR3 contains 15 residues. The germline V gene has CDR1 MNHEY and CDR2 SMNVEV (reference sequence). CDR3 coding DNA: TGTGCCAGCAGTGGGTCCGGGACACCGACCTACGAGCAGTACTTC. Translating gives CASSGSGTPTYEQYF.

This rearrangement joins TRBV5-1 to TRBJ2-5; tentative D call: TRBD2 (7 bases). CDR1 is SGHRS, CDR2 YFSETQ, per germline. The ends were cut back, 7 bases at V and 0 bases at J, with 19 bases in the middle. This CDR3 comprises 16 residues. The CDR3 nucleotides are TGCGCCAGCGATAAAGAGGGGGGGACAAACCAAGAGACCCAGTACTTC. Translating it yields CASDKEGGTNQETQYF.

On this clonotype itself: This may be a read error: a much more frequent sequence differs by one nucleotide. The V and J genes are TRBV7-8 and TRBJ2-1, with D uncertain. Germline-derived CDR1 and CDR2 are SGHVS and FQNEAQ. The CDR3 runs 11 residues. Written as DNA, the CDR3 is TGTGCCAGCAGCTTTTGGAATGATCAGTTCTTC. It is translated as CASSFWNDQFF.

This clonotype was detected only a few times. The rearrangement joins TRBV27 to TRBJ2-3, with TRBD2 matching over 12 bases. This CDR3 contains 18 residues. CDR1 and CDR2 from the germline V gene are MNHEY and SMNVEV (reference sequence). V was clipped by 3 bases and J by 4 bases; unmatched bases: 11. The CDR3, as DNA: TGTGCCAGCAGTTTGACTAGCGGGGGTTGGTATCTTGCAGATACGCAGTATTTT. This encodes CASSLTSGGWYLADTQYF.

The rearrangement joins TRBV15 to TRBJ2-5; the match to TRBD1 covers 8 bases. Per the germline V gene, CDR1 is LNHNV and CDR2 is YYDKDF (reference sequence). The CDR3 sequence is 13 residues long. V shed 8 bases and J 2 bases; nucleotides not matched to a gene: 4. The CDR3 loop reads CATGTGGQETQYF. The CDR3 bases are TGTGCCACCGGCACAGGGGGACAAGAGACCCAGTACTTC.

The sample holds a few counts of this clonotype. The DNA of the CDR3 is TGTGCCAGCAGCCCAGTGTCTAGGACAGGGGGTTCCTACGAGCAGTACTTC. Its protein is CASSPVSRTGGSYEQYF. The genes are TRBV9 and TRBJ2-7; TRBD1 aligns across 10 bases. J lost 1 base, V lost 4 bases, and 11 bases had no gene match. CDR1 and CDR2 (germline): SGDLS, YYNGEE. The CDR3 contains 17 residues.

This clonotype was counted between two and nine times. The CDR3: CSVPGAGGYTF. CDR3 coding DNA: TGCAGCGTTCCTGGGGCGGGGGGCTACACCTTC. The V gene is TRBV29-1, the J gene TRBJ1-2; TRBD1 is a possible D gene (5 bases). The CDR3 is 11 amino acids. Trimming cost V 5 bases and J 8 bases, with 12 bases left between them. Germline V gene lookup returns CDR1 SQVTM and CDR2 ANQGSEA.

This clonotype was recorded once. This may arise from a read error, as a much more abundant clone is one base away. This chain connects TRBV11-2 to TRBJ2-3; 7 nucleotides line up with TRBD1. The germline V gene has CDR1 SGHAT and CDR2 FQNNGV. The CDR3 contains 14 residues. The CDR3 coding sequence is TGTACCAGCAGCTTAGACAGGGGCACAGATACGCAGTATTTT. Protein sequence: CTSSLDRGTDTQYF.